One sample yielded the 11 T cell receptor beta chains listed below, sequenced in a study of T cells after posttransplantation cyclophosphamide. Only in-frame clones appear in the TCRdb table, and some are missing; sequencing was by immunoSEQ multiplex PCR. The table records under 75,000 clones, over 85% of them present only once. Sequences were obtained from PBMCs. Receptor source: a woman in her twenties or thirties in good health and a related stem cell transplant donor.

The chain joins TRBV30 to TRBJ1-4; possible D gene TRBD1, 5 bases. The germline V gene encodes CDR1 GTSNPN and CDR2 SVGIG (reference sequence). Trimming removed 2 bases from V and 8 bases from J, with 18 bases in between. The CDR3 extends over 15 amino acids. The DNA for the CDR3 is TGTGCCTGGAGTCGTCGACAGACTACTTCCGAAAAACTGTTTTTT. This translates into CAWSRRQTTSEKLFF.

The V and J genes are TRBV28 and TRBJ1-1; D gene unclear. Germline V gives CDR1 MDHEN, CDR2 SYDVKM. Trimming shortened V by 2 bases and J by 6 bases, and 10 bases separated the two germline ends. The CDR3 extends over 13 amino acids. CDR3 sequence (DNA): TGTGCCAGCAGTTTAGGAAGGGTCTCTGAAGCTTTCTTT. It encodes CASSLGRVSEAFF.

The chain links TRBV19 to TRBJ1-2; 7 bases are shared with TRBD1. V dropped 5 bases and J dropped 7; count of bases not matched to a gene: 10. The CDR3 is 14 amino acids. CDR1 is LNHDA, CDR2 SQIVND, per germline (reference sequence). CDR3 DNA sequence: TGTGCCAGTAGTGCCCAGACAGGGATCTCTGGCTACACCTTC. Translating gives CASSAQTGISGYTF.

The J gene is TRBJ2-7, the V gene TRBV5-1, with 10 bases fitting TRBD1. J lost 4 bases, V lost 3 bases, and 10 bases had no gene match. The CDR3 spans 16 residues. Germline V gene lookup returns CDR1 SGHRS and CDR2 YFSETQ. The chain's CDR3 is CASSWHRDRGVYEQYF. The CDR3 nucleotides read TGCGCCAGCAGCTGGCACCGGGACAGGGGAGTATACGAGCAGTACTTC.

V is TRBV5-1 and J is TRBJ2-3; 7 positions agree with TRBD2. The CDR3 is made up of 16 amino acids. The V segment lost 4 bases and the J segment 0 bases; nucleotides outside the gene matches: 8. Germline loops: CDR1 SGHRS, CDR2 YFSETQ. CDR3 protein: CASSPFSGRSTDTQYF. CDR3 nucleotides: TGCGCCAGCAGCCCCTTTAGCGGGCGTAGCACAGATACGCAGTATTTT. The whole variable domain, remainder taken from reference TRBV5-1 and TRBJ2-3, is KAGVTQTPRYLIKTRGQQVTLSCSPISGHRSVSWYQQTPGQGLQFLFEYFSETQRNKGNFPGRFSGRQFSNSRSEMNVSTLELGDSALYLCASSPFSGRSTDTQYFGPGTRLTVL.

CDR3 in DNA: TGTGCCAGCAGCCGGTCCTTAGCGGGGGAGCTCTACGAGCAGTACTTC. Residues: CASSRSLAGELYEQYF. The chain uses TRBV5-4 and TRBJ2-7; 9 positions match TRBD2. The V and J ends lost 4 bases and 3 bases, in that order; junction bases with no gene match: 11. Germline CDR1 and CDR2: SGHNT and YYREEE (reference sequence). CDR3 length equals 16 residues.

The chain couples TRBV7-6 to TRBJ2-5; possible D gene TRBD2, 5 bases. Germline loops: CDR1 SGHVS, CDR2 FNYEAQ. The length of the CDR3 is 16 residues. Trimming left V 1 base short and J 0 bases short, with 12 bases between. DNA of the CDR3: TGTGCCAGCAGCTTAGAATCTACGGGGAACCAAGAGACCCAGTACTTC. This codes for CASSLESTGNQETQYF.

Here the CDR3 DNA reads TGTGCCAGCAGCATGACAGGGTCCTACAATGAGCAGTTCTTC. This codes for CASSMTGSYNEQFF. The gene calls are TRBV5-4 and TRBJ2-1, with 7 positions matching TRBD1. CDR1 SGHNT and CDR2 YYREEE come from the germline V gene (reference sequence). J gave up 1 base and V 4 bases, and 2 bases lay outside the gene matches. This CDR3 is built from 14 residues.

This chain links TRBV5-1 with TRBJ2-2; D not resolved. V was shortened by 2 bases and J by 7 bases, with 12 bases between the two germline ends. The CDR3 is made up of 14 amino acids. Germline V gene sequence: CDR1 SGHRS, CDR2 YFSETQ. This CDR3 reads CASSFALRFGELFF. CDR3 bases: TGCGCCAGCAGCTTCGCCCTGCGCTTCGGGGAGCTGTTTTTT.

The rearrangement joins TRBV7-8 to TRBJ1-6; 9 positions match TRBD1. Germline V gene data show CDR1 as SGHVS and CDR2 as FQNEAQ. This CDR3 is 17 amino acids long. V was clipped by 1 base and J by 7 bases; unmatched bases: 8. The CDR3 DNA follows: TGTGCCAGCAGCTTAGTTAACAGGGGGCGGAGAAATTCACCCCTCCACTTT. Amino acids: CASSLVNRGRRNSPLHF.

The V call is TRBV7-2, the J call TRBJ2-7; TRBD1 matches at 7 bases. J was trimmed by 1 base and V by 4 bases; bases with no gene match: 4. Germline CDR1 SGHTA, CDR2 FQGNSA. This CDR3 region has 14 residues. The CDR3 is CASSSQTGSYEQYF. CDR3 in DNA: TGTGCCAGCAGCTCGCAGACAGGGTCCTACGAGCAGTACTTC.